A single sample gave rise to the 9 T cell receptor beta chains below, sequenced in a study of cytomegalovirus exposure and HLA in healthy donors. PCR involved 60 Vbeta and 13 Jbeta primers. The repertoire was sequenced with immunoSEQ multiplex PCR; TCRdb's copy has only in-frame clones and lacks some. The sample has about 130,000 clones, 60% to 80% seen once. Sequenced input: PBMCs. All receptors come from a male donor in good health and CMV-seronegative.

A few counts support this clone. The chain uses TRBV11-2 and TRBJ1-2, with no clear D. CDR1 SGHAT and CDR2 FQNNGV come from the germline V gene. This CDR3 region has 12 residues. Trimming took 4 bases from V and 4 from J, leaving 7 bases between them. The CDR3, as DNA: TGTGCCAGCAGCTCCGAGGCCTATGGCTACACCTTC. The encoded protein is CASSSEAYGYTF.

The chain joins TRBV29-1 to TRBJ2-5; weak D call: TRBD2 (6 bases). The J call may be wrong; the DNA end is better matched by TRBJ2-7. CDR1 and CDR2 from the germline V gene are SQVTM and ANQGSEA. The CDR3 consists of 12 residues. The CDR3 sequence: CSVESGPYEQYF. CDR3 nucleotide sequence: TGCAGCGTTGAAAGCGGGCCCTACGAGCAGTACTTC.

V gene TRBV9 combines with J gene TRBJ2-5; tentatively, D is TRBD2 (6 bases). Per the germline V gene, CDR1 is SGDLS and CDR2 is YYNGEE. The CDR3 covers 12 residues. With 3 bases removed from V and 5 bases from J, the gap between germline ends came to 8 bases. CDR3 nucleotides: TGTGCCAGCAGCGGTGGAGGGGAGACCCAGTACTTC. Encoded protein: CASSGGGETQYF.

A note on this clone: The same CDR3 is also encoded by other DNA sequences in this sample. The J gene is TRBJ1-1, the V gene TRBV6-5; the D is unclear. Looked up from germline, CDR1 is MNHEY and CDR2 is SVGAGI. Trimming removed 2 bases from V and 8 bases from J, with 9 bases in between. CDR3 length: 12 residues. CDR3 in DNA: TGTGCCAGCAGTTACGGGCCCGGAGAAGCTTTCTTT. Protein product: CASSYGPGEAFF.

Here the CDR3 reads CASSQGEGLIGETQYF. The CDR3 DNA reads as TGCGCCAGCAGCCAAGGGGAGGGGCTTATAGGGGAGACCCAGTACTTC. The chain joins TRBV4-3 to TRBJ2-5, with 7 bases matching TRBD2. Trimming cost V 1 base and J 5 bases; bases outside gene matches: 10. The germline gives CDR1 LGHNA, CDR2 YSLEER. The CDR3 length is 16 residues.

The V gene is TRBV27, the J gene TRBJ2-5; 11 nucleotides line up with TRBD2. Germline assignment: CDR1 MNHEY and CDR2 SMNVEV (reference sequence). The CDR3 is 15 residues long. Trimming cost V 7 bases and J 4 bases; bases outside gene matches: 8. Here the CDR3 reads CASTLLAGASETQYF. The CDR3 region has the DNA TGTGCCAGCACCCTACTAGCGGGAGCTTCAGAGACCCAGTACTTC.

The chain recombines TRBV5-6 with TRBJ2-7, with 10 bases lining up with TRBD1. Germline V lookup: CDR1 SGHDT, CDR2 YYEEEE. The CDR3 has 15 amino acids. V shed 2 bases and J 2 bases; nucleotides not matched to a gene: 4. CDR3 sequence (DNA): TGTGCCAGCAGCTTCGACAGGGGGCGTACCTACGAGCAGTACTTC. The encoded protein is CASSFDRGRTYEQYF.

The chain is built from TRBV4-1 and TRBJ2-7; no definite D call. CDR3 length: 14 amino acids. Germline CDR1 reads MGHRA; CDR2 reads YSYEKL. Trimming cost V 0 bases and J 5 bases, with 11 bases left between them. The CDR3: CASSQESDSHEQYF. The CDR3 nucleotides are TGCGCCAGCAGCCAAGAAAGCGATTCCCACGAGCAGTACTTC.

The chain employs TRBV13 and TRBJ2-1, with 7 bases fitting TRBD2. Looked up from germline, CDR1 is PRHDT and CDR2 is FYEKMQ (reference sequence). CDR3 length: 16 amino acids. Germline trimming cut 4 bases from V and 5 bases from J; bases unmatched to any gene: 11. CDR3 amino acids: CASSSLGRESHNEQFF. CDR3 coding DNA: TGTGCCAGCAGCTCTTTGGGGCGGGAGAGTCACAATGAGCAGTTCTTC.